This T cell receptor beta chain was captured by sequencing in a study of beta chain features in type 1 diabetes. Across the study: In age, gender and cell yields, patients were similar to healthy donors. In all, approximately 110 million sorted cells from all samples were analyzed.

All of the sorted populations showed purity greater than 98%. The entirety of the isolated RNA underwent reverse transcription, so expressed TCRB transcripts were sequenced. Profiled with immunoSEQ multiplex PCR; TCRdb holds only in-frame clones, not every one. This table holds 60,000 to 75,000 clones, roughly three fifths found once. Only a few counts were recorded for this clone. With V trimmed by 0 bases and J by 8 bases, 4 bases remained unmatched. Germline V CDR1 and CDR2: LGHNA, YNFKEQ. CDR3 length equals 14 residues. The chain is built from TRBV4-2 and TRBJ1-2; 9 positions match TRBD1. This clonotype originated in a woman aged 18-35 years in good health. Input material: Tregs from blood. For the CDR3, the DNA is TGTGCCAGCAGCCAAGATACAGGGGGCGAAGGCTACACCTTC. As protein: CASSQDTGGEGYTF.